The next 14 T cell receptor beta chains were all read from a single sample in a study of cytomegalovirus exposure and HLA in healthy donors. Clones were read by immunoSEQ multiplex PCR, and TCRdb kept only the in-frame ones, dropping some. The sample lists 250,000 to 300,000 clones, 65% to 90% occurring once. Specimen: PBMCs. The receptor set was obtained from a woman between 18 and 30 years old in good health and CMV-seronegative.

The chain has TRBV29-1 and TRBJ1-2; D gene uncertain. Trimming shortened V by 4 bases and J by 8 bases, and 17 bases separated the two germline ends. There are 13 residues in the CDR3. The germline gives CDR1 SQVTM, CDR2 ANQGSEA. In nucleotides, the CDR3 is TGCAGCGTTGGTGGCGACACTCTCCGGGGCTACACCTTC. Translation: CSVGGDTLRGYTF.

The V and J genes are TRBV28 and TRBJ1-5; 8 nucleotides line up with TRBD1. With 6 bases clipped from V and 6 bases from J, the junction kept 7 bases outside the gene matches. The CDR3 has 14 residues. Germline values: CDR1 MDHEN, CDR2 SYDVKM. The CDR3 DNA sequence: TGTGCCAGCAGACGAACAGGGGGGGGTCAGCCCCAGCATTTT. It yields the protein CASRRTGGGQPQHF.

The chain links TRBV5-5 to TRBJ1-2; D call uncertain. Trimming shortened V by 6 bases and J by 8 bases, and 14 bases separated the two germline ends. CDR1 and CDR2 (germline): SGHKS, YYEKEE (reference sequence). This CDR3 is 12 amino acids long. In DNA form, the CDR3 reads TGTGCCAGCACCCCGAGGGATGGAGGCTACACCTTC. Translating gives CASTPRDGGYTF.

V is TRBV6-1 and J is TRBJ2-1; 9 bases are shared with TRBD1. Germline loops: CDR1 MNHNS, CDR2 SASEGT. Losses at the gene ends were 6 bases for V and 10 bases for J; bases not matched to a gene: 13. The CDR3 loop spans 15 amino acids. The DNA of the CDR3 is TGTGCCAGCAGAGAACTCAAGGACAGGGGATACGAGCAGTTCTTC. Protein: CASRELKDRGYEQFF.

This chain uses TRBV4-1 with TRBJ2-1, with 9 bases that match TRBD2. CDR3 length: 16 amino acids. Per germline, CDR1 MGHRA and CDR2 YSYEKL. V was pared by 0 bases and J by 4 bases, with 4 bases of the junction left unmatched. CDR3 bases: TGCGCCAGCAGCCAAGATCGGCTAGCGGGATACAATGAGCAGTTCTTC. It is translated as CASSQDRLAGYNEQFF.

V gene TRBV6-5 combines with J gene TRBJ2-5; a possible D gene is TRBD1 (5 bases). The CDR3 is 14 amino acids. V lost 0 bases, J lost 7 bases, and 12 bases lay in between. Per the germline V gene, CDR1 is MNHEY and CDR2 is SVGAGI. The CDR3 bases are TGTGCCAGCAGTTACTCTGCAGGGTGGGGGACCCAGTACTTC. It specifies CASSYSAGWGTQYF.

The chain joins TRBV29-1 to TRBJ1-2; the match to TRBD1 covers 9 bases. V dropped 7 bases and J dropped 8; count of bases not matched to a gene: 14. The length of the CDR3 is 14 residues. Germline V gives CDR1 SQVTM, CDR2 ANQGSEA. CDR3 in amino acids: CSAAREDRGGGYTF. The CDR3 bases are TGCAGCGCCGCGCGGGAGGACAGGGGTGGCGGCTACACCTTC.

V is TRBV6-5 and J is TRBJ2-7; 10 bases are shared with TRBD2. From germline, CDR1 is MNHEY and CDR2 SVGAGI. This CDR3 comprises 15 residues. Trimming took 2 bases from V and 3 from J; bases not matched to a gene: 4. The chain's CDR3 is CASSYPSGSYYEQYF. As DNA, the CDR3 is TGTGCCAGCAGTTACCCTAGCGGGAGTTACTACGAGCAGTACTTC.

CDR3 loop: CASSESNNQPQHF. The CDR3 nucleotides read TGTGCCAGCAGTGAATCCAACAATCAGCCCCAGCATTTT. This chain joins TRBV6-1 and TRBJ1-5; D unclear. This CDR3 has 13 residues. Germline values: CDR1 MNHNS, CDR2 SASEGT. V gave up 2 bases and J gave up 3 bases, with 5 bases separating them.

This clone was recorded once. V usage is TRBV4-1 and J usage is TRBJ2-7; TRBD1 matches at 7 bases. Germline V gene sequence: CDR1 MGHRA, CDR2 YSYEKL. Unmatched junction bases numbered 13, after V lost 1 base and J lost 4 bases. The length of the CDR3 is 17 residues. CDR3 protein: CASSQGGSGGIGYEQYF. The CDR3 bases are TGCGCCAGCAGCCAAGGGGGGTCAGGGGGAATAGGGTACGAGCAGTACTTC.

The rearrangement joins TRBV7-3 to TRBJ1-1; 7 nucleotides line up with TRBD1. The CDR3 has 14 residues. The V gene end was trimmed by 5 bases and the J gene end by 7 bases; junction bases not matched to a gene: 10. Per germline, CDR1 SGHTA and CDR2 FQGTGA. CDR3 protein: CASSAAGGNGEAFF. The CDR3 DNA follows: TGTGCCAGCAGCGCGGCAGGGGGTAATGGTGAAGCTTTCTTT.

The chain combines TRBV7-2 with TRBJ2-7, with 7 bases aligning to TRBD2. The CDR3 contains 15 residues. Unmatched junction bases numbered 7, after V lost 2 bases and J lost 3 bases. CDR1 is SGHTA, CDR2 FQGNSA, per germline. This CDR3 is CASSLSGTQGYEQYF. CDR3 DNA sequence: TGTGCCAGCAGCTTAAGCGGGACTCAGGGCTACGAGCAGTACTTC.

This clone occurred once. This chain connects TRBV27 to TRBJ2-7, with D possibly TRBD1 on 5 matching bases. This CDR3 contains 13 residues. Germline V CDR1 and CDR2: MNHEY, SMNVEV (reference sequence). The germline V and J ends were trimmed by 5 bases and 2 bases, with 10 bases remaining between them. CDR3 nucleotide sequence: TGTGCCAGCAGTCACGCCAGGGCCTACGAGCAGTACTTC. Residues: CASSHARAYEQYF.

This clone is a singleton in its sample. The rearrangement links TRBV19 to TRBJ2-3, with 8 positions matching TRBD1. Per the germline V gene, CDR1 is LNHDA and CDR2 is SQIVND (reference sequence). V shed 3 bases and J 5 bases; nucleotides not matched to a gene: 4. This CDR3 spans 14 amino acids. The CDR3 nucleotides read TGTGCCAGTAGTATTCGACAGGGGATAGATACGCAGTATTTT. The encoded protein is CASSIRQGIDTQYF.